This T cell receptor (beta chain) was obtained from a study of cytomegalovirus exposure and HLA in healthy donors. General study points: TCR beta chain V- and J-gene trimming was linked, in a later analysis, to a missense variant in DCLRE1C.

This CDR3 region has 14 residues. The V segment lost 5 bases and the J segment 4 bases; nucleotides outside the gene matches: 6. CDR1 and CDR2 (germline): SNHLY, FYNNEI. The PCR ran on 60 Vbeta and 13 Jbeta primers. TCRdb's copy holds only in-frame clones and misses some; the assay was immunoSEQ multiplex PCR. The sample consists of roughly 140,000 clones, around 60% of them appearing once. Details on this clone: Antigen unknown.

Sequencing was performed on PBMCs. This receptor was taken from a woman aged 55-69 years in good health and CMV-seropositive. V is TRBV2 and J is TRBJ2-3; TRBD2 matches 7 bases. CDR3 residues: CASSFGAGADTQYF. The CDR3 region has the DNA TGTGCCAGCAGTTTTGGGGCGGGAGCAGATACGCAGTATTTT.